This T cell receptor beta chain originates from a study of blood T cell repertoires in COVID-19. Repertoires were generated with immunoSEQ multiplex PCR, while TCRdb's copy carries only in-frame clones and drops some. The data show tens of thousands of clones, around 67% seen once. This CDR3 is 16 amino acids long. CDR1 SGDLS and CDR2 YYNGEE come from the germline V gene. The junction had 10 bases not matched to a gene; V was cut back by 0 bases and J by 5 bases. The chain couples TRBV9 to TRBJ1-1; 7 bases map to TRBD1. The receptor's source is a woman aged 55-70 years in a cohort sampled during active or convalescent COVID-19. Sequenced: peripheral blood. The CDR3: CASSVGGTEFRTEAFF. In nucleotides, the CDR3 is TGTGCCAGCAGCGTAGGGGGGACAGAATTTAGGACTGAAGCTTTCTTT.